This T cell receptor beta chain was sequenced during a study of identifying expanded T cells in peripheral blood. Findings and limits, study-wide: Two-week clone count variance significantly increased as total template count grew. Differentially abundant clones: approximately 1.3 between replicates, about 15 at about two weeks, approximately 19 at four.

The V gene's germline CDR1 is SGHAT and CDR2 FQNNGV. The germline V and J ends were trimmed by 3 bases and 7 bases, with 9 bases remaining between them. The CDR3 loop spans 12 amino acids. About this clone: Antigen specificity is unknown. At the DNA level, this CDR3 is encoded by other sequences in the same sample as well.

The data were produced by immunoSEQ multiplex PCR, yet TCRdb's version contains in-frame clones alone and is incomplete. In the table there are about 78,000 clones, approximately 90% of which are singletons. The sequence came from a person aged 18-70 years in good health. Input material: blood. The chain has TRBV11-2 and TRBJ1-2; D is perhaps TRBD1 (5 bases). The CDR3 coding sequence is TGTGCCAGCAGCTTGAGGGGAGGTGGCTACACCTTC. Translated: CASSLRGGGYTF.